One sample yielded the 6 T cell receptor beta chains listed below, sequenced in a study of blood T cell repertoires in COVID-19. The repertoire was sequenced with immunoSEQ multiplex PCR; TCRdb's copy has only in-frame clones and lacks some. The table has tens of thousands of clones, 65% to 85% seen once; the top ten hold 2.5%. Source material: peripheral blood. These receptors were obtained from a man in his fifties or sixties with acute or convalescent COVID-19.

The genes are TRBV28 and TRBJ2-5, with D possibly matching TRBD2 (5 bases). V was cut by 6 bases and J by 2 bases, with 13 bases left in between. CDR1 and CDR2 (germline): MDHEN, SYDVKM. The CDR3 totals 14 residues. The CDR3, as DNA: TGTGCCAGCAGGCGTAGGACTGGGCAAGAGACCCAGTACTTC. The encoded protein is CASRRRTGQETQYF.

The J gene is TRBJ2-1, the V gene TRBV20-1; D not certain. The V end was cut by 3 bases, the J end by 9 bases, with 9 bases between. CDR1 DFQATT and CDR2 SNEGSKA come from the germline V gene (reference sequence). The CDR3 contains 11 residues. CDR3 amino acids: CSASRGGEQFF. As DNA, the CDR3 is TGCAGTGCTAGTCGTGGCGGTGAGCAGTTCTTC.

V and J are TRBV3-1 (or the pseudogene TRBV3-2) and TRBJ2-7; D unresolved. This CDR3 spans 14 amino acids. V lost 1 base and J 5 bases, leaving 12 bases between the germline ends. Germline V gene lookup returns CDR1 LGHDT and CDR2 YNNKEL (reference sequence). In DNA form, the CDR3 reads TGTGCCAGCAGCCAAGCCCCTAGTATGGACGAGCAGTACTTC. Translating gives CASSQAPSMDEQYF.

This clone came up once. The chain couples TRBV12-3 or TRBV12-4 to TRBJ2-7; 7 bases fit TRBD1. Trimming cost V 6 bases and J 8 bases; bases outside gene matches: 7. The CDR3 runs 12 residues. The CDR3 reads CASSKGQIQQYF. Written as DNA, the CDR3 is TGTGCCAGCAGCAAGGGACAGATCCAGCAGTACTTC.

The genes are TRBV28 and TRBJ2-3; 7 bases are shared with TRBD2. Germline trimming cut 6 bases from V and 4 bases from J; bases unmatched to any gene: 19. CDR3 length equals 18 residues. Germline V lookup: CDR1 MDHEN, CDR2 SYDVKM. CDR3 sequence (DNA): TGTGCCAGCAGCGACACCGAGGGTTCAGCGGGGAGGGCAGATACGCAGTATTTT. Encoded protein: CASSDTEGSAGRADTQYF.

The chain has TRBV6-1 and TRBJ2-1; 11 bases fit TRBD2. Trimming cost V 1 base and J 10 bases; bases outside gene matches: 6. The germline gives CDR1 MNHNS, CDR2 SASEGT. The CDR3 is 15 amino acids. The CDR3 here is CASSEVVAGGMEQFF. CDR3 sequence (DNA): TGTGCCAGCAGTGAAGTGGTAGCGGGAGGGATGGAGCAGTTCTTC.